This entry lists 10 T cell receptor beta chains sequenced from one sample in a study of monozygotic twins with inflammatory bowel disease. Reprocessing the 5' RACE reads, TCRdb reports a single entry for every CDR3 protein and omits DNA. The sample totals approximately 400,000 distinct CDR3 sequences. The sequenced sample consisted of blood. The receptors come from a human donor with ulcerative colitis or Crohn's disease, or a healthy co-twin of an affected twin (not recorded which).

The chain joins TRBV5-1 to TRBJ1-4; TCRdb's D call, TRBD1, is unchecked because there is no DNA. The CDR3 sequence is 15 residues long. Germline V gives CDR1 SGHRS, CDR2 YFSETQ. The CDR3 sequence: CASSGTSATNEKLFF.

J is TRBJ1-3 and V is TRBV7-2. The germline V gene encodes CDR1 SGHTA and CDR2 FQGNSA. The CDR3 runs 13 residues. CDR3 in amino acids: CASSLDYRNTIYF. The whole variable domain, filled in from reference TRBV7-2 and TRBJ1-3, reads GAGVSQSPSNKVTEKGKDVELRCDPISGHTALYWYRQSLGQGLEFLIYFQGNSAPDKSGLPSDRFSAERTGGSVSTLTIQRTQQEDSAVYLCASSLDYRNTIYFGEGSWLTVV.

The V and J genes are TRBV6-1 and TRBJ1-3. The germline V gene has CDR1 MNHNS and CDR2 SASEGT. There are 15 residues in the CDR3. The chain's CDR3 is CASRGGDTQRNTIYF.

The chain employs TRBV29-1 and TRBJ2-1; TCRdb picks TRBD1, but there is no DNA to check that call. The CDR3 runs to 15 residues. CDR1 SQVTM and CDR2 ANQGSEA come from the germline V gene. CDR3 amino acids: CSVSTVDLPYNEQFF.

The chain uses TRBV5-1 and TRBJ1-5. The CDR3 sequence is 15 residues long. Germline-derived CDR1 and CDR2 are SGHRS and YFSETQ. CDR3 residues: CASSLGLEGNQPQHF.

The CDR3 region is CASSRAGGSNSPLHF. The rearrangement joins TRBV4-3 to TRBJ1-6; TCRdb proposes TRBD1, but this gene call is untestable without DNA. This CDR3 is 15 amino acids long. Germline-derived CDR1 and CDR2 are LGHNA and YSLEER.

The chain uses TRBV19 and TRBJ2-7; TCRdb picks TRBD1, but there is no DNA to check that call. Germline V gene sequence: CDR1 LNHDA, CDR2 SQIVND (reference sequence). The CDR3 covers 16 residues. CDR3 in amino acids: CASSIGSGTGIYEQYF.

The rearrangement joins TRBV29-1 to TRBJ1-2; checking the TCRdb D call of TRBD1 is not possible without DNA. The CDR3 is made up of 13 amino acids. Germline V lookup: CDR1 SQVTM, CDR2 ANQGSEA. CDR3 sequence: CSVGTGANYGYTF.

The V and J genes are TRBV12-5 and TRBJ1-1; as DNA is missing, the TRBD1 call by TCRdb cannot be tested. The CDR3 is 18 amino acids. CDR1 is LGHNT, CDR2 FRNRAP, per germline. The CDR3 protein is CASGWGPGGQGSNTEAFF.

The rearrangement joins TRBV5-1 to TRBJ2-5; the D gene TCRdb calls, TRBD1, cannot be checked with no DNA. The CDR3 totals 16 residues. Germline V gene data show CDR1 as SGHRS and CDR2 as YFSETQ. The CDR3 is CASSPGPGSGQETQYF.